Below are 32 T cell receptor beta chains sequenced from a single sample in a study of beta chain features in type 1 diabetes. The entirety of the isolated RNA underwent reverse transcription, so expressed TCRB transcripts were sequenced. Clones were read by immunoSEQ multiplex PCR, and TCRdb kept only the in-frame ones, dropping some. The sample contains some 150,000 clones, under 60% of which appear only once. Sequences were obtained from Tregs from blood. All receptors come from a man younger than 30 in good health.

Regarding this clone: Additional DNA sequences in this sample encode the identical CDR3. The CDR3: CASSAEGLPEQFF. CDR3 nucleotides: TGTGCCAGCAGTGCTGAGGGACTGCCAGAGCAGTTCTTC. The chain couples TRBV25-1 to TRBJ2-1; a possible D gene is TRBD2 (6 bases). Trimming pared 4 bases from V and 10 bases from J, leaving 14 bases between. The CDR3 loop spans 13 amino acids. The germline CDR1 and CDR2 sequences are MGHDK and SYGVNS. The full variable domain, rest sourced from reference TRBV25-1 and TRBJ2-1, is EADIYQTPRYLVIGTGKKITLECSQTMGHDKMYWYQQDPGMELHLIHYSYGVNSTEKGDLSSESTVSRIRTEHFPLTLESARPSHTSQYLCASSAEGLPEQFFGPGTRLTVL.

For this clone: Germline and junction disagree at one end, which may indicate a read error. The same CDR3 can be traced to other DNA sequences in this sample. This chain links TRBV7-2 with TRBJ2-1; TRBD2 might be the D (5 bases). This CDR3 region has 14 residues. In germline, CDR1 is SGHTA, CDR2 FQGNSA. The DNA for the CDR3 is TGCGCCAGCAGCTTAGTGTCATCGGGGAGTGAGCAGTTCTTC. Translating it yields CASSLVSSGSEQFF.

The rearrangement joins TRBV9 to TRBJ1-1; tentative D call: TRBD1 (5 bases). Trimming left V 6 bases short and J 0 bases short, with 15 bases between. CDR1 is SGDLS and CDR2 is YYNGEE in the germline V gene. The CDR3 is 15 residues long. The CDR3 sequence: CASTRGPTLNTEAFF. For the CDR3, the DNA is TGTGCCAGCACAAGGGGCCCAACGTTGAACACTGAAGCTTTCTTT.

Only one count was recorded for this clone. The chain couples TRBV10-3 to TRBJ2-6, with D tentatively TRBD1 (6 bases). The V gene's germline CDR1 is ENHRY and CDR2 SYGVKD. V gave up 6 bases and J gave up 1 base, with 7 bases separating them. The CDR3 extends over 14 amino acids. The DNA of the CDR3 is TGTGCCATCAGACAGGGATCTGGGGCCAACGTCCTGACTTTC. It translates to CAIRQGSGANVLTF.

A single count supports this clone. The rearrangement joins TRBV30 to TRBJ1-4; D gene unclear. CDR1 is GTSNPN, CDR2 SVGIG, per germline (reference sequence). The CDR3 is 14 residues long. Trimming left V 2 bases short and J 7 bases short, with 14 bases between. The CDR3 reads CAWSFTSPVEKLFF. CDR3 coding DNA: TGTGCCTGGAGTTTCACCTCGCCGGTTGAAAAACTGTTTTTT.

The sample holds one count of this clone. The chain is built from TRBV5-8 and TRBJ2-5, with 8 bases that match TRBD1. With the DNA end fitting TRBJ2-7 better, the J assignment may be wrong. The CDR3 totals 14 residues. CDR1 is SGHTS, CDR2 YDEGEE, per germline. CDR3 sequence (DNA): TGTGCCAGCAGCTGGGACAGGAGCTCCTACGAGCAGTACTTC. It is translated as CASSWDRSSYEQYF.

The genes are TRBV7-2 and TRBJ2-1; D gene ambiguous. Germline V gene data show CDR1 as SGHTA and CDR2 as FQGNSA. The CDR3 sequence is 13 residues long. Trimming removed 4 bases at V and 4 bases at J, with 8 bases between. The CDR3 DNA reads TGTGCCAGCAGCTCGACTGCGTACAATGAGCAGTTCTTC. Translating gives CASSSTAYNEQFF.

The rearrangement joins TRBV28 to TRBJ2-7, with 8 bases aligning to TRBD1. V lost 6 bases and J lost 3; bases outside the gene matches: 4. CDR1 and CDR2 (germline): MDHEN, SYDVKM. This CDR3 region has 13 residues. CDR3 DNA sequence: TGTGCCAGCAGACAAACAGGGGGCTACGAGCAGTACTTC. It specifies CASRQTGGYEQYF.

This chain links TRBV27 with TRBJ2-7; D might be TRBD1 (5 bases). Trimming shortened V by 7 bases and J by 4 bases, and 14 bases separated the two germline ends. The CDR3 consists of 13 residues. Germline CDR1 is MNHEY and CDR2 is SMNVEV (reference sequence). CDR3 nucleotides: TGTGCCAGCATCCGCCAGGGTGGTTACGAGCAGTACTTC. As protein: CASIRQGGYEQYF.

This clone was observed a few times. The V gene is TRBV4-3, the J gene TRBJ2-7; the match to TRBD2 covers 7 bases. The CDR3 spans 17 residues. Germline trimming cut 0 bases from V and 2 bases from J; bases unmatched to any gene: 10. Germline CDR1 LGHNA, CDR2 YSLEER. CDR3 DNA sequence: TGCGCCAGCAGCCAAGATATGCGCGGGAGCGTTGCCTACGAGCAGTACTTC. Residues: CASSQDMRGSVAYEQYF.

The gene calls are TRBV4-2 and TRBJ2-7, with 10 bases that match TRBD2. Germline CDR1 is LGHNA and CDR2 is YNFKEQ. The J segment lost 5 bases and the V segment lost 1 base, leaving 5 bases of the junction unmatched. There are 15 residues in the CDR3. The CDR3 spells CASSQVSGGWNEQYF. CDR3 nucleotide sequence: TGTGCCAGCAGCCAAGTTAGCGGGGGGTGGAACGAGCAGTACTTC.

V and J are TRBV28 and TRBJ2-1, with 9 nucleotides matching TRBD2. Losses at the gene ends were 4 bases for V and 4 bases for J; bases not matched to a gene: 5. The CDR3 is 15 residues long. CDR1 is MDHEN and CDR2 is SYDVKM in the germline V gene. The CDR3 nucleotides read TGTGCCAGCAGTTCAGCTAGCGGGACTTACAATGAGCAGTTCTTC. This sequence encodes CASSSASGTYNEQFF.

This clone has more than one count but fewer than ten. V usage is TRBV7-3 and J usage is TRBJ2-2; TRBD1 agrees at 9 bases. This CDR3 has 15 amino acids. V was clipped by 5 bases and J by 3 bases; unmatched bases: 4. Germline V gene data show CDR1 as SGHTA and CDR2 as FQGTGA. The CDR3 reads CASSLGQGYTGELFF. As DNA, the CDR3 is TGTGCCAGCAGCCTGGGACAGGGTTACACCGGGGAGCTGTTTTTT.

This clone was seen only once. CDR3: CSVDYYGYTF. The CDR3 region has the DNA TGCAGCGTTGATTATTATGGCTACACCTTC. The chain links TRBV29-1 to TRBJ1-2; unclear D gene. This CDR3 is built from 10 residues. From germline, CDR1 is SQVTM and CDR2 ANQGSEA. The V and J ends lost 3 bases and 5 bases respectively, with 4 bases between them.

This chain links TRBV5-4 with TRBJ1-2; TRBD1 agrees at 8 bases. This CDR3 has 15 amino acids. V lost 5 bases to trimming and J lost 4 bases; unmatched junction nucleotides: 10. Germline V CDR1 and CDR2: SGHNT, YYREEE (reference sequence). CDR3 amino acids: CASRGGQGARYGYTF. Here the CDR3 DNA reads TGTGCCAGCAGGGGAGGGCAGGGGGCGCGCTATGGCTACACCTTC.

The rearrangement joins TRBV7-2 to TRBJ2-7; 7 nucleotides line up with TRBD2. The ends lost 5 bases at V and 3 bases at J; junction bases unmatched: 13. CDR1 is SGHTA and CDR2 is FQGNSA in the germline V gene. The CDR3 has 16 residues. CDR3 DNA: TGTGCCAGCAGCCACAAGCGCGCTAGCGGCCACTACGAGCAGTACTTC. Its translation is CASSHKRASGHYEQYF.

The CDR3 DNA is TGTGCCAGCAGCTTAGTTCGTCTGACTCGGGAGACCCAGTACTTC. This codes for CASSLVRLTRETQYF. This chain links TRBV7-8 with TRBJ2-5, with D unresolved. The CDR3 is 15 residues long. V lost 1 base, J lost 5 bases, and 14 bases lay in between. Per germline, CDR1 SGHVS and CDR2 FQNEAQ.

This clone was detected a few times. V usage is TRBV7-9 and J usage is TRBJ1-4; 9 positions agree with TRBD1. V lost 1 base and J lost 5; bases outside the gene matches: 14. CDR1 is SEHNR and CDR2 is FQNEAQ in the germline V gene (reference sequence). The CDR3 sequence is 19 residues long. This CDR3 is CASSLETYRTGGLNEKLFF. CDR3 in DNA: TGTGCCAGCAGCTTAGAAACGTACCGAACAGGGGGCCTGAATGAAAAACTGTTTTTT.

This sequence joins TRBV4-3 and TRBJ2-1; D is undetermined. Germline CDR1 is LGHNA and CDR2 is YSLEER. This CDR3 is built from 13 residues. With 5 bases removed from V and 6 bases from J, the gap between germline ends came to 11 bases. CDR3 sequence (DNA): TGCGCCAGCAGCTTTTTTTCCGGCAATGAGCAGTTCTTC. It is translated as CASSFFSGNEQFF.

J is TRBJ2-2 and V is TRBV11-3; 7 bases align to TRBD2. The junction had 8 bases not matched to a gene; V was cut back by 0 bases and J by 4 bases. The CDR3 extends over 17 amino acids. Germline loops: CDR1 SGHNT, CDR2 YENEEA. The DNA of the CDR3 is TGTGCCAGCAGCTTAGACGCGGGAGCTCTTAGCACCGGGGAGCTGTTTTTT. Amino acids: CASSLDAGALSTGELFF. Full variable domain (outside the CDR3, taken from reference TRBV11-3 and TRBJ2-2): EAGVVQSPRYKIIEKKQPVAFWCNPISGHNTLYWYLQNLGQGPELLIRYENEEAVDDSQLPKDRFSAERLKGVDSTLKIQPAELGDSAVYLCASSLDAGALSTGELFFGEGSRLTVL.

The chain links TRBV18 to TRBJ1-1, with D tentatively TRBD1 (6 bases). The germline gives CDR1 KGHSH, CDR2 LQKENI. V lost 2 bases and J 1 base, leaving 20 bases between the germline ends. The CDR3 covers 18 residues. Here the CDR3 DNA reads TGTGCCAGCTCACCAACTAATCTCTGGGGGCCCACGAACACTGAAGCTTTCTTT. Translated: CASSPTNLWGPTNTEAFF.

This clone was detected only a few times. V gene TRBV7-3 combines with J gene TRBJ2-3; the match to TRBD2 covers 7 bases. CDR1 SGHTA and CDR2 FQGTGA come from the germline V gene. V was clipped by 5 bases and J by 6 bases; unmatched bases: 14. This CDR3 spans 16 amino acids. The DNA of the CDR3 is TGTGCCAGCAGCCCGAGACTAGCCCCCCCGGAGGATACGCAGTATTTT. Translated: CASSPRLAPPEDTQYF.

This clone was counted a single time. CDR3 sequence: CASSQDRAGGLTDTQYF. CDR3 DNA: TGCGCCAGCAGCCAAGATCGAGCGGGGGGGCTCACAGATACGCAGTATTTT. The chain links TRBV4-1 to TRBJ2-3, with 10 bases fitting TRBD2. The germline CDR1 and CDR2 sequences are MGHRA and YSYEKL. Trimming removed 0 bases from V and 2 bases from J; junction bases left unmatched: 5. This CDR3 has 17 amino acids.

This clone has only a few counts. CDR3 sequence (DNA): TGCAGCGCCGACAGGGTTGAAGAGACCCAGTACTTC. It codes for CSADRVEETQYF. J is TRBJ2-5 and V is TRBV29-1, with 7 bases fitting TRBD1. Germline V gene sequence: CDR1 SQVTM, CDR2 ANQGSEA. V was pared by 7 bases and J by 3 bases, with 5 bases of the junction left unmatched. The length of the CDR3 is 12 residues.

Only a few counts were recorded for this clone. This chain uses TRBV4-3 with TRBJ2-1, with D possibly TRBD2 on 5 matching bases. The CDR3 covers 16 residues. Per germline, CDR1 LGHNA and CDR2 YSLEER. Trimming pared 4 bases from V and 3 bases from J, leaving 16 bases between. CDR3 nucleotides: TGCGCCAGCAGCCGCTCAAAGGGAGAGGGCTACAATGAGCAGTTCTTC. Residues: CASSRSKGEGYNEQFF.

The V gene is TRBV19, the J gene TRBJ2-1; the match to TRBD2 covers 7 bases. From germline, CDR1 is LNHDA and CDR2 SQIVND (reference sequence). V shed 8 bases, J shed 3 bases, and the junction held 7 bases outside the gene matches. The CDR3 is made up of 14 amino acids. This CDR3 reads CASPRLAFYNEQFF. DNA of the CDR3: TGTGCCAGTCCCCGACTAGCCTTCTACAATGAGCAGTTCTTC.

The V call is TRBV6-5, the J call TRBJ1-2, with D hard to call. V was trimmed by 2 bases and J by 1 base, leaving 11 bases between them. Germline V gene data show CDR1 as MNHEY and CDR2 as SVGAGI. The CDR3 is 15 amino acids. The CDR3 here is CASSYGGSLNYGYTF. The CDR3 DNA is TGTGCCAGCAGTTACGGCGGCAGTCTTAACTATGGCTACACCTTC.

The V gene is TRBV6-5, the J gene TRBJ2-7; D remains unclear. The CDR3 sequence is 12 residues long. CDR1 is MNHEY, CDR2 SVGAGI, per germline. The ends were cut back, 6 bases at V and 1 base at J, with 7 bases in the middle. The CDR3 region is CASRHGSYEQYF. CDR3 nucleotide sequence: TGTGCCAGCAGGCACGGGTCCTACGAGCAGTACTTC.

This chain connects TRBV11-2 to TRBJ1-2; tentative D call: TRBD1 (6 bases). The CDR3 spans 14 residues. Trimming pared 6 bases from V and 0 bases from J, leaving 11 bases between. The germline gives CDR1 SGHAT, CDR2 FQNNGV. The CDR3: CASRRGGANYGYTF. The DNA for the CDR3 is TGTGCCAGCAGAAGGGGGGGGGCTAACTATGGCTACACCTTC.

The CDR3 DNA reads TGTGCCAGCAGCTTAGACAGGGACACTGAAGCTTTCTTT. Its protein product is CASSLDRDTEAFF. V and J are TRBV7-2 and TRBJ1-1; perhaps TRBD1 as D (6 bases). Per germline, CDR1 SGHTA and CDR2 FQGNSA. V gave up 1 base and J gave up 3 bases, with 6 bases separating them. This CDR3 is built from 13 residues. The full variable domain, its missing parts supplied by reference TRBV7-2 and TRBJ1-1, is GAGVSQSPSNKVTEKGKDVELRCDPISGHTALYWYRQSLGQGLEFLIYFQGNSAPDKSGLPSDRFSAERTGGSVSTLTIQRTQQEDSAVYLCASSLDRDTEAFFGQGTRLTVV.

DNA for the CDR3: TGTGCCAGCAGTTTTGGCGGGCTAGTAGAGACCCAGTACTTC. Translated: CASSFGGLVETQYF. The chain has TRBV27 and TRBJ2-5; possibly TRBD2 for D (5 bases). Germline V gives CDR1 MNHEY, CDR2 SMNVEV (reference sequence). This CDR3 is 14 amino acids long. Trimming took off 3 bases at V and 4 bases at J, with 12 bases between the two ends.

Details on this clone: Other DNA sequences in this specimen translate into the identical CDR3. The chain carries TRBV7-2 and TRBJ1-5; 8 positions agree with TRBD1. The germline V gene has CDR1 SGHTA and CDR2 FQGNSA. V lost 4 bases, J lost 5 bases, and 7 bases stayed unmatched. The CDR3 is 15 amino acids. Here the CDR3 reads CASSSRTGGDQPQHF. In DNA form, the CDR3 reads TGTGCCAGCAGCTCCCGTACAGGGGGTGATCAGCCCCAGCATTTT. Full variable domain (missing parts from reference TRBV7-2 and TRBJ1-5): GAGVSQSPSNKVTEKGKDVELRCDPISGHTALYWYRQSLGQGLEFLIYFQGNSAPDKSGLPSDRFSAERTGGSVSTLTIQRTQQEDSAVYLCASSSRTGGDQPQHFGDGTRLSIL.